Following are 25 T cell receptor beta chains from one sample sequenced in a study of blood T cell repertoires in COVID-19. TCRdb keeps only in-frame clones here, not all; method: immunoSEQ multiplex PCR. The sample lists 50,000 to 70,000 clones; 90% were seen once. The sequenced material came from peripheral blood. The receptors were gathered from a human donor with active COVID-19. The donor label of this sample is uncertain.

This rearrangement joins TRBV4-2 to TRBJ1-6; no definite D call. The V end was cut by 1 base, the J end by 4 bases, with 5 bases between. Germline values: CDR1 LGHNA, CDR2 YNFKEQ. This CDR3 comprises 14 residues. The CDR3 here is CASSQGAYNSPLHF. CDR3 DNA: TGTGCCAGCAGCCAAGGGGCATATAATTCACCCCTCCACTTT.

The rearrangement joins TRBV6-5 to TRBJ2-5; 10 bases fit TRBD1. V lost 6 bases, J lost 4 bases, and 8 bases stayed unmatched. The CDR3 runs to 15 residues. Germline values: CDR1 MNHEY, CDR2 SVGAGI. For the CDR3, the DNA is TGTGCCAGCAGGGGGGGACAGGGGCGAGGAGAGACCCAGTACTTC. Its protein is CASRGGQGRGETQYF.

The count of this clone is one. The gene calls are TRBV27 and TRBJ1-5; possible D gene TRBD1, 5 bases. The ends were cut back, 5 bases at V and 4 bases at J, with 15 bases in the middle. Germline assignment: CDR1 MNHEY and CDR2 SMNVEV (reference sequence). The CDR3 is made up of 15 amino acids. CDR3 sequence reads: CASSPYGGSNQPQHF. In DNA, the CDR3 is TGTGCCAGCAGTCCCTACGGGGGGAGTAATCAGCCCCAGCATTTT.

The CDR3 DNA sequence: TGTGCCAGCAGCGTAGCCCCCGGGACTAGCTCGGATACGCAGTATTTT. This encodes CASSVAPGTSSDTQYF. The rearrangement joins TRBV9 to TRBJ2-3; 9 positions match TRBD2. From germline, CDR1 is SGDLS and CDR2 YYNGEE. There are 16 residues in the CDR3. The V segment lost 0 bases and the J segment 6 bases; nucleotides outside the gene matches: 8.

The chain employs TRBV27 and TRBJ1-2, with D possibly TRBD1 on 5 matching bases. The CDR3 has 15 amino acids. V was clipped by 2 bases and J by 3 bases, with 13 bases between them. Per germline, CDR1 MNHEY and CDR2 SMNVEV (reference sequence). CDR3 in amino acids: CASSLSSGYDYGYTF. The CDR3 DNA is TGTGCCAGCAGTTTAAGTTCAGGGTACGACTATGGCTACACCTTC.

The chain links TRBV6-4 to TRBJ2-3; TRBD2 aligns across 12 bases. V lost 6 bases to trimming and J lost 4 bases; unmatched junction nucleotides: 11. From germline, CDR1 is MRHNA and CDR2 SNTAGT. The CDR3 has 17 amino acids. Written as DNA, the CDR3 is TGTGCCAGCAGCCTAAGGGCTAGCGGGGGGGCCGCAGATACGCAGTATTTT. It yields the protein CASSLRASGGAADTQYF.

The genes are TRBV6-1 and TRBJ2-7, with 9 bases lining up with TRBD2. V lost 4 bases, J lost 0 bases, and 7 bases stayed unmatched. Looked up from germline, CDR1 is MNHNS and CDR2 is SASEGT. CDR3 length: 16 residues. The CDR3 DNA is TGTGCCAGCAGTGGCCAGAGTAGCGGGAGCTCCTACGAGCAGTACTTC. Its translation is CASSGQSSGSSYEQYF.

The rearrangement joins TRBV28 to TRBJ2-7, with TRBD1 matching over 7 bases. With 7 bases clipped from V and 7 bases from J, the junction kept 7 bases outside the gene matches. This CDR3 is built from 12 residues. Germline assignment: CDR1 MDHEN and CDR2 SYDVKM. The DNA of the CDR3 is TGTGCCAGCATCGAATCAGGGGGAGAGCAGTACTTC. It codes for CASIESGGEQYF.

Comments on this clone: Compared with germline, one end of the junction differs, possibly owing to a read error. The chain uses TRBV7-7 and TRBJ2-7; D is undetermined. CDR1 and CDR2 (germline): SSHAT, FNYEAQ (reference sequence). There are 15 residues in the CDR3. CDR3 in amino acids: CASSLGSGPSYEQYF. CDR3 coding DNA: TGTGCTAGCAGCTTAGGGTCAGGTCCCTCCTACGAGCAGTACTTC.

This clone appeared a few times. The chain carries TRBV15 and TRBJ1-3; D call uncertain. Trimming cost V 5 bases and J 0 bases, with 11 bases left between them. The germline V gene has CDR1 LNHNV and CDR2 YYDKDF (reference sequence). This CDR3 is 15 amino acids long. The CDR3 loop reads CATSLGAYSGNTIYF. For the CDR3, the DNA is TGTGCCACCAGCCTGGGCGCGTACTCTGGAAACACCATATATTTT.

The sample holds a few counts of this clone. In DNA form, the CDR3 reads TGTGCCAGCAGCCAATTAGCGGAAAACACCGGGGAGCTGTTTTTT. It yields the protein CASSQLAENTGELFF. The rearrangement joins TRBV4-2 to TRBJ2-2; TRBD2 is a possible D gene (6 bases). The germline CDR1 and CDR2 sequences are LGHNA and YNFKEQ. There are 15 residues in the CDR3. The V end was cut by 2 bases, the J end by 2 bases, with 9 bases between.

This clone was seen many times. This sample includes further DNA sequences coding for the same CDR3. In nucleotides, the CDR3 is TGTGCCAGCAGTGTGACGGGAGAGAACACTGAAGCTTTCTTT. This encodes CASSVTGENTEAFF. The rearrangement uses TRBV6-4 and TRBJ1-1; no clear D. Germline V gene sequence: CDR1 MRHNA, CDR2 SNTAGT. The ends were cut back, 4 bases at V and 1 base at J, with 10 bases in the middle. The CDR3 is made up of 14 amino acids.

The chain carries TRBV27 and TRBJ1-4; TRBD1 aligns across 7 bases. The CDR3 runs to 16 residues. Germline V gene lookup returns CDR1 MNHEY and CDR2 SMNVEV (reference sequence). With V trimmed by 6 bases and J by 0 bases, 7 bases remained unmatched. CDR3 sequence (DNA): TGTGCCAGCAGCCCACAGGGGATTCCAACTAATGAAAAACTGTTTTTT. Translated: CASSPQGIPTNEKLFF.

The chain recombines TRBV3-1 (or the pseudogene TRBV3-2) with TRBJ1-3, with TRBD1 matching 7 bases. V lost 1 base to trimming and J lost 0 bases; unmatched junction nucleotides: 0. Per germline, CDR1 LGHDT and CDR2 YNNKEL (reference sequence). CDR3 size: 15 residues. CDR3 in amino acids: CASSQAGGSGNTIYF. The CDR3, as DNA: TGTGCCAGCAGCCAAGCAGGGGGCTCTGGAAACACCATATATTTT.

V is TRBV28 and J is TRBJ1-2; possible D gene TRBD1, 5 bases. Germline loops: CDR1 MDHEN, CDR2 SYDVKM. The germline V and J ends were trimmed by 4 bases and 4 bases, with 16 bases remaining between them. The CDR3 length is 15 residues. CDR3 nucleotide sequence: TGTGCCAGCAGTTCCCCGGCGGGACTAGGCTATGGCTACACCTTC. Amino acid sequence: CASSSPAGLGYGYTF.

The chain links TRBV18 to TRBJ2-7; D is ambiguous. Trimming shortened V by 3 bases and J by 3 bases, and 9 bases separated the two germline ends. The germline gives CDR1 KGHSH, CDR2 LQKENI. This CDR3 region has 13 residues. The CDR3 loop is CASSPRNGYEQYV. The CDR3, as DNA: TGTGCCAGCTCACCGCGTAACGGCTACGAGCAGTACGTC.

The rearrangement joins TRBV21-1 to TRBJ2-7; the table calls TRBD2, which could not be checked here. TRBV21-1 is deemed a pseudogene. The CDR3 extends over 17 amino acids. As DNA, the CDR3 is TGTGCCAGCAGCAAAGCGAGGGGAACTAGCGGGTCCTACGAGCAGTACTTC. Translating gives CASSKARGTSGSYEQYF.

The chain has TRBV7-9 and TRBJ1-5; 7 bases match TRBD1. This CDR3 has 16 residues. Per the germline V gene, CDR1 is SEHNR and CDR2 is FQNEAQ (reference sequence). Trimming at V came to 4 bases and at J to 4 bases, leaving 10 bases not matched to a gene. The CDR3 nucleotides read TGTGCCAGCAGCTCCCTGACAGGGAAGGGGAATCAGCCCCAGCATTTT. Encoded protein: CASSSLTGKGNQPQHF.

V usage is TRBV5-4 and J usage is TRBJ2-5; D might be TRBD2 (7 bases). CDR3 length: 14 amino acids. Germline V gene sequence: CDR1 SGHNT, CDR2 YYREEE (reference sequence). V was cut by 5 bases and J by 1 base, with 12 bases left in between. CDR3 nucleotides: TGTGCCAGCAGGAGGGGGGGCGGCCAAGAGACCCAGTACTTC. Protein: CASRRGGGQETQYF.

This chain joins TRBV7-9 and TRBJ1-1; TRBD1 aligns across 7 bases. Germline-derived CDR1 and CDR2 are SEHNR and FQNEAQ (reference sequence). Losses at the gene ends were 1 base for V and 3 bases for J; bases not matched to a gene: 5. This CDR3 region has 15 residues. The CDR3 region is CASSLGGTGDTEAFF. DNA for the CDR3: TGTGCCAGCAGCTTAGGGGGTACAGGGGACACTGAAGCTTTCTTT.

The gene calls are TRBV28 and TRBJ1-6; possible D gene TRBD1, 6 bases. This CDR3 spans 13 amino acids. The V end was cut by 6 bases, the J end by 10 bases, with 13 bases between. CDR1 is MDHEN and CDR2 is SYDVKM in the germline V gene. For the CDR3, the DNA is TGTGCCAGCAGCCCAGGGGCAGGATCACCCCTCCACTTT. It is translated as CASSPGAGSPLHF.

This clone has a count of ten or more. The chain has TRBV6-5 and TRBJ2-5, with no clear D. The V end was cut by 7 bases, the J end by 2 bases, with 11 bases between. The CDR3 consists of 13 residues. Germline V gene data show CDR1 as MNHEY and CDR2 as SVGAGI. CDR3 protein: CASNAAEQETQYF. The CDR3 nucleotides are TGTGCCAGCAATGCGGCGGAACAAGAGACCCAGTACTTC.

This clone was counted between two and nine times. The V and J genes are TRBV7-9 and TRBJ1-1; 9 bases map to TRBD1. Per germline, CDR1 SEHNR and CDR2 FQNEAQ (reference sequence). V lost 5 bases and J lost 1; bases outside the gene matches: 5. CDR3 length: 15 amino acids. The CDR3 region is CASSLDRGANTEAFF. CDR3 bases: TGTGCCAGCAGCCTGGACAGGGGAGCGAACACTGAAGCTTTCTTT.

Written as DNA, the CDR3 is TGTGCCAGCAGCTCTCGGGGGGACGAGCAGTACTTC. As protein: CASSSRGDEQYF. The chain combines TRBV12-3 or TRBV12-4 with TRBJ2-7, with 7 bases lining up with TRBD2. J gave up 5 bases and V 6 bases, and 4 bases lay outside the gene matches. The length of the CDR3 is 12 residues.

This sequence joins TRBV27 and TRBJ2-3; a weak D match, TRBD1 (6 bases). CDR3 size: 13 residues. Germline assignment: CDR1 MNHEY and CDR2 SMNVEV (reference sequence). V was shortened by 6 bases and J by 5 bases, with 12 bases between the two germline ends. The CDR3 bases are TGTGCCAGCAGGCGCTCAGGGGTAGATACGCAGTATTTT. Its protein product is CASRRSGVDTQYF.